This TCR beta chain was obtained from a study of T cells in Graves' hyperthyroidism and ophthalmopathy. This clonotype showed up just a few times. Exclusion criteria comprised uncontrolled infection, other autoimmune disease, pregnancy or lactation. Every diagnosis used clinical symptoms, serum thyroxine and TRAb, thyroid ultrasound and orbital computed tomography. Extraction of PBMCs used 8.5 to 10 ml of fresh peripheral blood. It was RNA transcripts that yielded the amplified TCR beta CDR3 regions. Primed by the HTBI set, a first-round RT-PCR was run on the TCR CDR3. TCRdb itself ran the multiplex PCR reads through MiXCR, one entry per CDR3 protein. Among approximately 600,000 distinct CDR3 sequences listed, less than 25% were seen once. The CDR3 consists of 15 residues. CDR1 is SEHNR, CDR2 FQNEAQ, per germline (reference sequence). The germline V and J ends were trimmed by 5 bases and 3 bases, with 17 bases remaining between them.

Source material: blood. The receptor was derived from a man aged 30-40 years with Graves' ophthalmopathy. The chain couples TRBV7-9 to TRBJ2-7; D may be TRBD1 (6 bases). CDR3 protein: CASSPPGQMDYEQYF. CDR3 sequence (DNA): TGTGCCAGCAGCCCCCCGGGACAAATGGACTACGAGCAGTACTTC.